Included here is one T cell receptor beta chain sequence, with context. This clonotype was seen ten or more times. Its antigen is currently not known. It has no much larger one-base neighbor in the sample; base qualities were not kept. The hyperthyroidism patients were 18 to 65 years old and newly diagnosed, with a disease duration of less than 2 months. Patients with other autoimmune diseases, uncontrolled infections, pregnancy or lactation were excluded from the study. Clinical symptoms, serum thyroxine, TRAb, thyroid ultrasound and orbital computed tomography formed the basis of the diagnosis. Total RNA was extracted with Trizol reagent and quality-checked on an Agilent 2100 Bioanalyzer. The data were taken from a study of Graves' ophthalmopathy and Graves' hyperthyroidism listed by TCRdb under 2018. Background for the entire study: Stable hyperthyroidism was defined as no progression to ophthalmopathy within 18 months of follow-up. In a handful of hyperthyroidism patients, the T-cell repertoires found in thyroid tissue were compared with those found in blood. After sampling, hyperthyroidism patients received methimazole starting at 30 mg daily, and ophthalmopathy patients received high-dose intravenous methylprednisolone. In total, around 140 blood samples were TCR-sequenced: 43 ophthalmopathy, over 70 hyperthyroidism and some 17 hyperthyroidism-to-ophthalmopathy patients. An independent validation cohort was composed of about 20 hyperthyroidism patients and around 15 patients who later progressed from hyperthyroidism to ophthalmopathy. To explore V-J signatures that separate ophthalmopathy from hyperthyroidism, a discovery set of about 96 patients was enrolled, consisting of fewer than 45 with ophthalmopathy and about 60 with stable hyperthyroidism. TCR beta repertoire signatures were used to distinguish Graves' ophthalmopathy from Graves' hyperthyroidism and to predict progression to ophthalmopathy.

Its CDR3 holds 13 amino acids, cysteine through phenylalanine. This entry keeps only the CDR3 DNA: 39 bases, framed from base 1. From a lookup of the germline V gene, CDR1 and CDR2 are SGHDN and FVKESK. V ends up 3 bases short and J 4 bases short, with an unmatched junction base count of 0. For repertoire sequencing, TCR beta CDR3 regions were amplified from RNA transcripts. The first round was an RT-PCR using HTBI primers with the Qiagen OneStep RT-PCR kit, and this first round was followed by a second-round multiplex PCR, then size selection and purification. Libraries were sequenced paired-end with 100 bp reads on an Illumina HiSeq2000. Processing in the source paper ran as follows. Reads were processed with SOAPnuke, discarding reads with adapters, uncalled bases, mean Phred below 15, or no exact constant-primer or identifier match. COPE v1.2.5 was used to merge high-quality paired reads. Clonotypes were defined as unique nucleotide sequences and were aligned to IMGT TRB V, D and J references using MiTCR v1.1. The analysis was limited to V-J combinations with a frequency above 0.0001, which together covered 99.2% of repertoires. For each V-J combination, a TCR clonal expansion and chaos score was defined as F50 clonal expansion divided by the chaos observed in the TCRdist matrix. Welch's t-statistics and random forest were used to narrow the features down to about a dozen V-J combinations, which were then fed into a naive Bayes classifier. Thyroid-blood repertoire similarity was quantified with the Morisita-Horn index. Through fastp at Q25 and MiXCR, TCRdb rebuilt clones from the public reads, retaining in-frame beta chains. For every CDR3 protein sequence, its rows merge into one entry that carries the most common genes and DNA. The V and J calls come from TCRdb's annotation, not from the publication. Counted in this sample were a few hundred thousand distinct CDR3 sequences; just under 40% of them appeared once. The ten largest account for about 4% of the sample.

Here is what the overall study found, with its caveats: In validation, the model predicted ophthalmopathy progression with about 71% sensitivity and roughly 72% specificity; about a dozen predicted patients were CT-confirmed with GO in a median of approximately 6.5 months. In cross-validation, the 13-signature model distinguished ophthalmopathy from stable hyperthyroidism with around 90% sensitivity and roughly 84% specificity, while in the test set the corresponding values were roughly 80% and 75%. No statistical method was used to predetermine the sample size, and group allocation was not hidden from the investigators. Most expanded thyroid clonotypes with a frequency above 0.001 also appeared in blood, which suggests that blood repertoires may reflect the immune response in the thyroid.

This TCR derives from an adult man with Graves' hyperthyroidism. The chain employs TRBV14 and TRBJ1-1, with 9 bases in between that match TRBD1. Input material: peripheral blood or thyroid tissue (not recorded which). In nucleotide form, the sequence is TGTGCCAGCAGCCAGACAGGGGGCACTGAAGCTTTCTTT. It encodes CASSQTGGTEAFF.